This entry concerns a single TCR beta chain. This sample is drawn from a study of PD-1 blockade in classical Hodgkin lymphoma. All the patients suffered relapse after autologous stem cell transplantation, and brentuximab vedotin exposure differed. Best responses were complete response, partial response or progressive disease. Here immunoSEQ multiplex PCR was the method, and the copy in TCRdb shows in-frame clones only, minus some. The table lists over 5,500 clones, 84% of them singletons. The germline gives CDR1 SNHLY, CDR2 FYNNEI. Trimming took 6 bases from V and 0 from J, leaving 9 bases between them. This CDR3 is 14 amino acids long.

The chain uses TRBV2 and TRBJ2-4; D unresolved. The TCR originated in a human donor with classical Hodgkin lymphoma. Sequenced here: peripheral blood mononuclear cells (PBMCs), sampled at baseline. The CDR3 bases are TGTGCCAGCAGGGACCGTGAAGCCAAAAACATTCAGTACTTC. Translation gives CASRDREAKNIQYF.